This T cell receptor (beta chain) is drawn from a study of blood T cell repertoires in COVID-19. The length of the CDR3 is 16 residues. V lost 4 bases, J lost 0 bases, and 16 bases lay in between. The germline V gene encodes CDR1 MNHNS and CDR2 SASEGT. Using immunoSEQ multiplex PCR, the repertoire was profiled, and TCRdb retains in-frame clones only, with some absent. Of under 500,000 clones listed, 70% to 90% were seen once; the top ten hold roughly 2%. The clonotype comes from a young woman with acute COVID-19. This chain uses TRBV6-1 with TRBJ2-7; perhaps TRBD2 as D (5 bases). The material sequenced was PBMCs or T cells enriched from blood (not recorded which). CDR3 protein: CASSVKTADYSYEQYF. The CDR3 DNA sequence: TGTGCCAGCAGTGTCAAGACGGCCGACTACTCCTACGAGCAGTACTTC.